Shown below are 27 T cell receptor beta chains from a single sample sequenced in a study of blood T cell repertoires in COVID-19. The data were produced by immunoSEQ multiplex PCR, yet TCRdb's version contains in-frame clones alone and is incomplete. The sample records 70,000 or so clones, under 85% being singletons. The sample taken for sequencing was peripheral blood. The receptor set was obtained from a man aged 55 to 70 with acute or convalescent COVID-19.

Here the CDR3 DNA reads TGTGCCAGCAGCCTGGGACACCTCCGCACAGATACGCAGTATTTT. This gives the protein CASSLGHLRTDTQYF. V and J are TRBV7-2 and TRBJ2-3, with D possibly matching TRBD1 (6 bases). The CDR3 extends over 15 amino acids. V was pared by 5 bases and J by 1 base, with 13 bases between. Germline V lookup: CDR1 SGHTA, CDR2 FQGNSA.

CDR3 in DNA: TGTGCCAGCAGTGAAAGTCAGGGGTCGCGGTCACCCCTCCACTTT. It yields the protein CASSESQGSRSPLHF. The chain recombines TRBV2 with TRBJ1-6; possibly TRBD1 for D (6 bases). Germline CDR1 reads SNHLY; CDR2 reads FYNNEI. The CDR3 runs to 15 residues. Trimming removed 2 bases at V and 10 bases at J, with 15 bases between.

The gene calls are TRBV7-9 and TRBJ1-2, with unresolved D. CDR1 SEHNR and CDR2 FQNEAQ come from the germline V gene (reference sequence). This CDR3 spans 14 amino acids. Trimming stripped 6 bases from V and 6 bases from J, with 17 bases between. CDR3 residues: CASSPITPLDGYTF. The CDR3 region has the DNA TGTGCCAGCAGTCCTATAACTCCTTTAGATGGCTACACCTTC.

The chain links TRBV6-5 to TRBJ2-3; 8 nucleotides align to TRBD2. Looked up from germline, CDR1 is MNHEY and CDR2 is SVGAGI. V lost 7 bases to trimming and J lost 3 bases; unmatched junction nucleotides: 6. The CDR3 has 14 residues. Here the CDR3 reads CASNMGGGTDTQYF. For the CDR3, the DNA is TGTGCCAGCAATATGGGCGGGGGGACAGATACGCAGTATTTT.

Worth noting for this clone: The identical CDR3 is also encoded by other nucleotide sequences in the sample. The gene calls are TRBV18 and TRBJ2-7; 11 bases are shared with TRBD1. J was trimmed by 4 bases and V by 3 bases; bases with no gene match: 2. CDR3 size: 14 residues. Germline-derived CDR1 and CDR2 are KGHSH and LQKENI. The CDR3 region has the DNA TGTGCCAGCTCACCTGGGACAGGGGGATACGAGCAGTACTTC. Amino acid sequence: CASSPGTGGYEQYF.

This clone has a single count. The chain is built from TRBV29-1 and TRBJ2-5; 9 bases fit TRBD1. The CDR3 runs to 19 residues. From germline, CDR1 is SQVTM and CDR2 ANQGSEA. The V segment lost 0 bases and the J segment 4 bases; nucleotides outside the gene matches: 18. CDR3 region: CSVEENHFSGQGSLETQYF. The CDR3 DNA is TGCAGCGTTGAAGAAAATCATTTCTCGGGACAGGGATCCCTAGAGACCCAGTACTTC.

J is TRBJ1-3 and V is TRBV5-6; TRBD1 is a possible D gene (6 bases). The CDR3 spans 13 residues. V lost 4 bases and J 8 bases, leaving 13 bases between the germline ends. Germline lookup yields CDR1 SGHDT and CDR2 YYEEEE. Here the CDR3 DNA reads TGTGCCAGCAGCCGAACAGGGCGAGACACCATATATTTT. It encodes CASSRTGRDTIYF.

The CDR3 region is CASSLGGNEQFF. CDR3 sequence (DNA): TGTGCCAGCAGCTTGGGAGGCAATGAGCAGTTCTTC. The chain employs TRBV5-6 and TRBJ2-1; D is ambiguous. Germline values: CDR1 SGHDT, CDR2 YYEEEE. The V gene lost 0 bases and the J gene lost 6 bases, with 4 bases spanning the gap. The CDR3 length is 12 residues.

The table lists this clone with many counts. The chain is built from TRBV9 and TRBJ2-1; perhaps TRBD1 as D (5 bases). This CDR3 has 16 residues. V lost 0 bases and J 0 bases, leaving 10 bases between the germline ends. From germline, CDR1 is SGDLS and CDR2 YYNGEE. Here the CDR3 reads CASSVASDSSYNEQFF. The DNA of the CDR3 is TGTGCCAGCAGCGTAGCTAGTGACAGCTCCTACAATGAGCAGTTCTTC.

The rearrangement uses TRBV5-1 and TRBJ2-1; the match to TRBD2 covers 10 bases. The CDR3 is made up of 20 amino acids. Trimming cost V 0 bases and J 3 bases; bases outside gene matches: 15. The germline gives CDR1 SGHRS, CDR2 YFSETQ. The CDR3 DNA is TGCGCCAGCAGCTTGGCGGGTAGCGGGGGGACGATTAGCTTCTACAATGAGCAGTTCTTC. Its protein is CASSLAGSGGTISFYNEQFF.

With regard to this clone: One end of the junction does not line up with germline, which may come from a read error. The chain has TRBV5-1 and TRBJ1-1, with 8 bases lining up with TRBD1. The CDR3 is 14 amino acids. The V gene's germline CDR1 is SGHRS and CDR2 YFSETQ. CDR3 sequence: CASSSEGQEEEILF. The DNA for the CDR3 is TGCGCCAGCAGCTCGGAGGGACAGGAGGAGGAGATTCTCTTT.

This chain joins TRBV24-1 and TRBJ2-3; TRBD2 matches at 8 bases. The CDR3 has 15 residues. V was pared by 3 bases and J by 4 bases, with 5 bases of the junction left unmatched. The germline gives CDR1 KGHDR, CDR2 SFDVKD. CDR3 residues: CATSDPRTSPDTQYF. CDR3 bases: TGTGCCACCAGTGATCCTCGGACTAGCCCAGATACGCAGTATTTT.

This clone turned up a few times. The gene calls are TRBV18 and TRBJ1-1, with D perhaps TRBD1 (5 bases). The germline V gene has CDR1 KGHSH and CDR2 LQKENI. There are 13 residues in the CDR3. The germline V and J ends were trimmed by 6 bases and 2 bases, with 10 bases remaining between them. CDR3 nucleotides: TGTGCCAGCTCGACAGACAGAAACACTGAAGCTTTCTTT. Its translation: CASSTDRNTEAFF. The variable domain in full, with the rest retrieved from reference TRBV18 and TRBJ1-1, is NAGVMQNPRHLVRRRGQEARLRCSPMKGHSHVYWYRQLPEEGLKFMVYLQKENIIDESGMPKERFSAEFPKEGPSILRIQQVVRGDSAAYFCASSTDRNTEAFFGQGTRLTVV.

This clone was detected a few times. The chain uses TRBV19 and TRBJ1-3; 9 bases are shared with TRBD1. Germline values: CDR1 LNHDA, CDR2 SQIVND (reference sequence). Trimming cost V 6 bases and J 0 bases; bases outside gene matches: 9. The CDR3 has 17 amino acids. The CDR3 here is CASSGTGIQVSGNTIYF. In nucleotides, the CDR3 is TGTGCCAGTAGCGGGACAGGGATACAGGTCTCTGGAAACACCATATATTTT.

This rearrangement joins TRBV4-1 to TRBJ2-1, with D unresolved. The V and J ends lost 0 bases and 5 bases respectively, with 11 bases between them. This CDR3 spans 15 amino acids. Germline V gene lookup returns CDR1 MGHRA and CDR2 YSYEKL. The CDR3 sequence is CASSQERKLHNEQFF. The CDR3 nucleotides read TGCGCCAGCAGCCAAGAGAGGAAGCTCCACAATGAGCAGTTCTTC.

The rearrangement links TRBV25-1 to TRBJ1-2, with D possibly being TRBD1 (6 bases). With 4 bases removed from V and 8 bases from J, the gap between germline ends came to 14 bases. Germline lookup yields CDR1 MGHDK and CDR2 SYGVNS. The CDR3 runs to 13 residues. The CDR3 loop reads CASSVGDTRGYTF. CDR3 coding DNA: TGTGCCAGCAGTGTAGGGGACACAAGGGGCTACACCTTC.

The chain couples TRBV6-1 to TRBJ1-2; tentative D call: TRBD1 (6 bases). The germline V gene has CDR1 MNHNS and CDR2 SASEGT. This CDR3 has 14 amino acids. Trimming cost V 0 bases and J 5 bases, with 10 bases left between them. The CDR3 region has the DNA TGTGCCAGCAGTGAAGCGCCAGGACAGTATGGCTACACCTTC. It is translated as CASSEAPGQYGYTF.

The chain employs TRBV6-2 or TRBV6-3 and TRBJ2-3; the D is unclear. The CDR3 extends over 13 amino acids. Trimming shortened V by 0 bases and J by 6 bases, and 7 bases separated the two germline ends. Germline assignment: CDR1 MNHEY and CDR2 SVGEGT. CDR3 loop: CASSYSRPDTQYF. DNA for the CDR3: TGTGCCAGCAGTTACTCGAGGCCTGATACGCAGTATTTT.

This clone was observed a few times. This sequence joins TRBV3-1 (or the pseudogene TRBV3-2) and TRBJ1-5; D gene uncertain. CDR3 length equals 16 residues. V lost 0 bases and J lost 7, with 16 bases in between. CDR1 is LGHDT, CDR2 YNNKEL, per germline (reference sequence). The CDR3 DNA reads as TGTGCCAGCAGCCAAGAGGTGTCGATAACGCGCCAGCCCCAGCATTTT. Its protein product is CASSQEVSITRQPQHF.

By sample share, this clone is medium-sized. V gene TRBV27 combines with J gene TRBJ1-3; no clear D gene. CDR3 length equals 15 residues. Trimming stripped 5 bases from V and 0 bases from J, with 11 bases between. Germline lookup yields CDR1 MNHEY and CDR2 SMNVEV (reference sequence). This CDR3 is CASSPDGNSGNTIYF. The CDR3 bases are TGTGCCAGCAGTCCCGACGGGAACTCTGGAAACACCATATATTTT.

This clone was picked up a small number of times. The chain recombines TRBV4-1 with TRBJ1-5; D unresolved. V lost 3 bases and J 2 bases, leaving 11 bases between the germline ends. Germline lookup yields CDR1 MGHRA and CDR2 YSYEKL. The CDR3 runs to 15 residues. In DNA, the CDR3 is TGCGCCAGCAGCCATGCCCTAATAGGCAATCAGCCCCAGCATTTT. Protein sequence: CASSHALIGNQPQHF.

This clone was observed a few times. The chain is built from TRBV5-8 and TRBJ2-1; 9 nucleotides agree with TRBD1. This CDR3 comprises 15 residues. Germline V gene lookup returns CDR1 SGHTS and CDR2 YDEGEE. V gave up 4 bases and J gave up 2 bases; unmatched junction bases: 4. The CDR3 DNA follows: TGTGCCAGCAGCCTAAGGACAGGGGCCTACAATGAGCAGTTCTTC. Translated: CASSLRTGAYNEQFF.

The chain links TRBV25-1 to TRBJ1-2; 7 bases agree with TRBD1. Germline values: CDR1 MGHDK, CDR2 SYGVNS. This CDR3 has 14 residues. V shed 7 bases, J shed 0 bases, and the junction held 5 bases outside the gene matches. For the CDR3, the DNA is TGTGCCAGCACTCCAGGGACAGCTAACTATGGCTACACCTTC. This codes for CASTPGTANYGYTF.

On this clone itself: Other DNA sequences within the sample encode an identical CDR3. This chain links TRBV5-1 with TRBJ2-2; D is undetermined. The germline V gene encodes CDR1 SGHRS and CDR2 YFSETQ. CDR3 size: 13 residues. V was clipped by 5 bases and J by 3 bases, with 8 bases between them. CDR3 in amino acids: CASSFPDTGELFF. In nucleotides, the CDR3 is TGCGCCAGCAGTTTTCCGGACACCGGGGAGCTGTTTTTT. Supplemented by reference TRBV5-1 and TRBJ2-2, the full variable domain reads KAGVTQTPRYLIKTRGQQVTLSCSPISGHRSVSWYQQTPGQGLQFLFEYFSETQRNKGNFPGRFSGRQFSNSRSEMNVSTLELGDSALYLCASSFPDTGELFFGEGSRLTVL.

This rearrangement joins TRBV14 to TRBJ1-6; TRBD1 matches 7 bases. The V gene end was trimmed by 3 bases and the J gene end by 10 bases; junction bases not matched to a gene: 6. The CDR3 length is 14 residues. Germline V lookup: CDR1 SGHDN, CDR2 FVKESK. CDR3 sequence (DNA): TGTGCCAGCAGCCAGCGGACAGGATCCTCACCCCTCCACTTT. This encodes CASSQRTGSSPLHF. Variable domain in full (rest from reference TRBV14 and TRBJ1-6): EAGVTQFPSHSVIEKGQTVTLRCDPISGHDNLYWYRRVMGKEIKFLLHFVKESKQDESGMPNNRFLAERTGGTYSTLKVQPAELEDSGVYFCASSQRTGSSPLHFGNGTRLTVT.

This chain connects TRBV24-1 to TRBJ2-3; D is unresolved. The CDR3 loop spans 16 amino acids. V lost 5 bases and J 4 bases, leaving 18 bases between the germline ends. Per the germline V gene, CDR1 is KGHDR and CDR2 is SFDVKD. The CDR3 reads CATSGGFGETPDTQYF. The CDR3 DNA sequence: TGTGCCACCAGTGGCGGTTTCGGAGAGACTCCAGATACGCAGTATTTT.

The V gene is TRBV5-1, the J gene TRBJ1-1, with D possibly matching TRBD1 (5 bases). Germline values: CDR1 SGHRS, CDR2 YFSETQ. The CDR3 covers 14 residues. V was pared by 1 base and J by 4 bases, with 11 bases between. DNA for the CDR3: TGCGCCAGCAGCTTGCGCGACAGAGCCACTGAAGCTTTCTTT. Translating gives CASSLRDRATEAFF.